Reported below is one TCR beta chain. Enrolled during active infection, Seattle patients were then followed longitudinally. The source of the sample is a study of blood T cell repertoires in COVID-19. As for the study in general: Material from acute and convalescent COVID-19 was sourced from the United States, Italy and Spain.

Under the authors' procedure: Nucleated cell number was recorded as an estimate derived from reference gene primer amplification. TCRdb's table, derived via immunoSEQ multiplex PCR, lists solely in-frame clones and lacks some. V and J calls and clone size follow that table, whereas D and trimming were derived from the DNA. Of about 210,000 clones detected, about four fifths appear once; the ten largest clones hold less than 9.5%. The CDR3 totals 14 residues. CDR1 and CDR2 from the germline V gene are SEHNR and FQNEAQ (reference sequence). The trim removed 7 bases at V and 3 bases at J, leaving 8 bases unmatched.

The chain carries TRBV7-9 and TRBJ1-1, with 7 bases aligning to TRBD1. Sample: peripheral blood. The TCR originated in a woman between 55 and 75 years old with COVID-19, enrolled during active disease. CDR3 DNA: TGTGCCAGCACAATAACCGGGACAGACACTGAAGCTTTCTTT. As protein: CASTITGTDTEAFF.